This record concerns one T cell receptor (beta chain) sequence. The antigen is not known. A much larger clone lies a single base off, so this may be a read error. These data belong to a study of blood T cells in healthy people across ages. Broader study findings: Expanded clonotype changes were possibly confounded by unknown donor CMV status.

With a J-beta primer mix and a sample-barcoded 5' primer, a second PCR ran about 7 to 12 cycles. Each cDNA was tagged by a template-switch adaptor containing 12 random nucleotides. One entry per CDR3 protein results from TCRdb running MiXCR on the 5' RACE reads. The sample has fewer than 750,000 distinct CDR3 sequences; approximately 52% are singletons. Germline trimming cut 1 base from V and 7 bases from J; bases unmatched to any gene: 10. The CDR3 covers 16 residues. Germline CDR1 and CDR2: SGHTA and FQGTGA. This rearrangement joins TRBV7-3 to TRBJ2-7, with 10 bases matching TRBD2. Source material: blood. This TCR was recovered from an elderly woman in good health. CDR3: CASSLMGGLAWNEQYF. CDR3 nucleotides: TGTGCCAGCAGCTTAATGGGGGGACTAGCGTGGAATGAGCAGTACTTC.